This T cell receptor beta chain comes out of a study of Ad26.COV2.S vaccination and SARS-CoV-2 variants. CDR3 length equals 15 residues. Trimming left V 1 base short and J 0 bases short, with 7 bases between. Per germline, CDR1 LNHDA and CDR2 SQIVND (reference sequence). Specified treatment: over 15 received Ad26.COV2.S at low or high dose, single or two shots; about 5 received placebo; per-sample allocation not given. Sampling occurred on day 63 after the first vaccine or placebo injection. Sequencing used immunoSEQ multiplex PCR; TCRdb keeps in-frame clones, though not all of them. This table holds about 350,000 clones, 75% to 90% found once. Worth noting for this clone: At the DNA level, this CDR3 is encoded by other sequences in the same sample as well.

This receptor was obtained from a person aged 18-60 years who received the Ad26.COV2.S COVID-19 vaccine or a placebo. This chain links TRBV19 with TRBJ1-5, with TRBD1 as a possible D gene (6 bases). The material was peripheral blood, obtained in a trial of Ad26.COV2.S vaccine versus placebo. The CDR3 spells CASSIGGASNQPQHF. The CDR3 coding sequence is TGTGCCAGTAGTATAGGGGGGGCTAGCAATCAGCCCCAGCATTTT.